This T cell receptor (beta chain) was profiled in a study of T cells in Graves' hyperthyroidism and ophthalmopathy. This clonotype was observed at least ten times. Its antigen remains unknown. The V and J ends lost 6 bases and 2 bases, in that order; junction bases with no gene match: 6. CDR1 is SQVTM and CDR2 is ANQGSEA in the germline V gene. The length of the CDR3 is 13 residues. Study observations and caveats: Progression to ophthalmopathy was predicted a median of approximately seven months early. Among clonotypes expanded in thyroid above 0.001, most were also found in blood.

TCR beta CDR3 sequences were amplified from RNA transcripts. During a first-round RT-PCR of the TCR CDR3, the HTBI primer set was used. TCRdb ran MiXCR on the multiplex PCR reads and lists one entry per CDR3 protein. The sample contains roughly 550,000 distinct CDR3 sequences, about 16% of which appear only once. Researchers barred patients who had uncontrolled infection, other autoimmune disease, pregnancy or lactation. This rearrangement joins TRBV29-1 to TRBJ1-1; 7 nucleotides line up with TRBD1. The source material was blood. This clonotype originated in a woman in her twenties or thirties with Graves' ophthalmopathy. The CDR3 DNA reads as TGCAGCGTCCAGGACAGGAAAAACACTGAAGCTTTCTTT. This codes for CSVQDRKNTEAFF.